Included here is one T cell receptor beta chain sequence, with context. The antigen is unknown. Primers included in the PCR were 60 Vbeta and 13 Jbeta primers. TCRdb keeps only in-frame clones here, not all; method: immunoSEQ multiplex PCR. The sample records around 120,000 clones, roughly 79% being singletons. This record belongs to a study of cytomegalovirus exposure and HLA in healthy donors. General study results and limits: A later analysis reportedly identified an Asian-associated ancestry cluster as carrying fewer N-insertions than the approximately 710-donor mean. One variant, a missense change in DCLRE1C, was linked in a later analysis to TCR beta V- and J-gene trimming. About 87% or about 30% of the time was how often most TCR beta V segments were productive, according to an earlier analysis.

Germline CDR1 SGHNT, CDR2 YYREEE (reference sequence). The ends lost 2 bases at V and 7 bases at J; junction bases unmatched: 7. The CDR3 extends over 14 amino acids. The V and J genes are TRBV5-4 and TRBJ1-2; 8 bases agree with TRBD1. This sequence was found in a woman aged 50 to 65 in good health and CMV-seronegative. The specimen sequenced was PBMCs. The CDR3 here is CASSFAQGGGGYTF. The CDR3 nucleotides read TGTGCCAGCAGCTTCGCACAGGGGGGAGGTGGCTACACCTTC.